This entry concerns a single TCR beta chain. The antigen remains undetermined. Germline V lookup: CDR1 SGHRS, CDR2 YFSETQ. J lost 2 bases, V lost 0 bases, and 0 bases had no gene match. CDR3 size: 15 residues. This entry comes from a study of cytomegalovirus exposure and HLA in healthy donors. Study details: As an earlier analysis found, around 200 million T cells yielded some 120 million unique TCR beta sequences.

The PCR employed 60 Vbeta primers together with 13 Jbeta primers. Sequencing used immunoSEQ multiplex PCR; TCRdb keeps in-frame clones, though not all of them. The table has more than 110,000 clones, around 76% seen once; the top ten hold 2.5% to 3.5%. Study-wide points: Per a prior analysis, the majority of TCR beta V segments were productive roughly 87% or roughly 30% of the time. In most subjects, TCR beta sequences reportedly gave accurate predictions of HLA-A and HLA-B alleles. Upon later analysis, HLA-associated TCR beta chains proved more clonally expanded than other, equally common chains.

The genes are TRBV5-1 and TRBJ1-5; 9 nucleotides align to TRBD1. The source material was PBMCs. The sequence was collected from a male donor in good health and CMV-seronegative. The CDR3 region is CASSLGQGGNQPQHF. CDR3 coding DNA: TGCGCCAGCAGCTTGGGACAGGGGGGCAATCAGCCCCAGCATTTT.